This TCR beta chain was recovered during a study of blood T cells in healthy people across ages. Whole-study findings and limits: TCR beta diversity per million T cells fell roughly linearly with age.

As to this clonotype: Its antigen is still unknown.

The germline V gene has CDR1 SEHNR and CDR2 FQNEAQ (reference sequence). This CDR3 comprises 13 residues. Trimming took 2 bases from V and 13 from J, leaving 15 bases between them. The second PCR ran roughly 7 to 11 cycles with a sample-barcoded 5' primer and J-beta primers. One entry per CDR3 protein results from TCRdb running MiXCR on the 5' RACE reads. The sample holds about 1.8 million distinct CDR3 sequences, roughly 49% seen once. Every donor gave around 10 milliliters of peripheral blood. Specimen: blood. J is TRBJ2-1 and V is TRBV7-9; the D is unclear. This sequence originates from a woman in her thirties or forties in good health. The CDR3 loop reads CASSLSRSETQFF. CDR3 in DNA: TGTGCCAGCAGCTTAAGTCGGTCAGAGACCCAGTTCTTC.